The 14 T cell receptor beta chains below were found in one sample sequenced in a study of response to subunit inactivated influenza vaccine. TCRdb reprocessed the RT-PCR reads with MiXCR, giving one entry per CDR3 protein. The profile shows about 780,000 distinct CDR3 sequences, approximately 18% of them singletons. This material consisted of PBMCs from blood, taken 4 to 6 days after vaccination. These receptors were obtained from a man in his fifties who received an inactivated influenza vaccine.

Points on this clonotype: Since a much larger clone is just one base distant, this may be a read error. The rearrangement links TRBV12-3 or TRBV12-4 to TRBJ2-1; 8 bases map to TRBD2. CDR3 length: 14 residues. The CDR3 sequence is CASKPSGRAAEQSF. CDR3 bases: TGTGCCAGCAAGCCCAGCGGGAGAGCGGCTGAGCAGTCCTTC.

There are a few counts of this clonotype. The rearrangement joins TRBV7-2 to TRBJ1-1, with a possible D match to TRBD1 (5 bases). Germline CDR1 reads SGHTA; CDR2 reads FQGNSA. V lost 3 bases and J 3 bases, leaving 8 bases between the germline ends. CDR3 size: 13 residues. The CDR3, as DNA: TGTGCCAGCAGCTTGGGACTTTACACTGAAGCTTTCTTT. Translation gives CASSLGLYTEAFF. The complete variable domain, with remaining parts taken from reference TRBV7-2 and TRBJ1-1, reads GAGVSQSPSNKVTEKGKDVELRCDPISGHTALYWYRQSLGQGLEFLIYFQGNSAPDKSGLPSDRFSAERTGGSVSTLTIQRTQQEDSAVYLCASSLGLYTEAFFGQGTRLTVV.

This clonotype was recorded a few times. The chain joins TRBV18 to TRBJ2-7, with a tentative D call TRBD2 (6 bases). Trimming removed 6 bases from V and 1 base from J, with 19 bases in between. The CDR3 extends over 16 amino acids. Germline lookup yields CDR1 KGHSH and CDR2 LQKENI. In DNA, the CDR3 is TGTGCCAGCTCGCAACGGGAGACCGACGGATCCTACGAGCAGTACTTC. Amino acid sequence: CASSQRETDGSYEQYF. Variable domain in full (rest from reference TRBV18 and TRBJ2-7): NAGVMQNPRHLVRRRGQEARLRCSPMKGHSHVYWYRQLPEEGLKFMVYLQKENIIDESGMPKERFSAEFPKEGPSILRIQQVVRGDSAAYFCASSQRETDGSYEQYFGPGTRLTVT.

In this sample, this clonotype turned up a few times. This chain uses TRBV15 with TRBJ2-3; unclear D gene. In germline, CDR1 is LNHNV, CDR2 YYDKDF (reference sequence). Trimming removed 5 bases at V and 4 bases at J, with 19 bases between. This CDR3 spans 16 amino acids. The CDR3 here is CATSRMTAAPPDTQYF. CDR3 sequence (DNA): TGTGCCACCAGCCGCATGACGGCTGCCCCCCCAGATACGCAGTATTTT.

This clonotype appeared a few times. This CDR3 reads CASSRVTRTDTQYF. In DNA form, the CDR3 reads TGTGCCAGCAGCCGCGTCACTAGGACAGATACGCAGTATTTT. The chain joins TRBV11-2 to TRBJ2-3; D possibly corresponds to TRBD2 (5 bases). CDR1 SGHAT and CDR2 FQNNGV come from the germline V gene. Trimming took 5 bases from V and 3 from J, leaving 12 bases between them. CDR3 length: 14 amino acids.

This chain joins TRBV5-1 and TRBJ2-3, with 9 bases identical to TRBD1. Germline CDR1 SGHRS, CDR2 YFSETQ. The CDR3 loop spans 15 amino acids. The trim removed 4 bases at V and 2 bases at J, leaving 5 bases unmatched. CDR3 sequence (DNA): TGCGCCAGCAGCCCGGGACAGGGACACACAGATACGCAGTATTTT. Its translation is CASSPGQGHTDTQYF.

V is TRBV11-2 and J is TRBJ2-2; D uncertain. The CDR3 loop spans 13 amino acids. Germline V gene data show CDR1 as SGHAT and CDR2 as FQNNGV. The germline V and J ends were trimmed by 4 bases and 8 bases, with 11 bases remaining between them. DNA for the CDR3: TGTGCCAGCAGCTCCCGTCCGGGTGGGGAGCTGTTTTTT. This gives the protein CASSSRPGGELFF.

About this clonotype itself: The junction shows a germline mismatch at one end, possibly a read error. The chain couples TRBV7-9 to TRBJ2-7, with a tentative D call TRBD1 (7 bases). Germline lookup yields CDR1 SEHNR and CDR2 FQNEAQ (reference sequence). The CDR3 has 13 residues. The CDR3 region is CASSSPDGGTVRF. The CDR3, as DNA: TGTGCCAGCAGCTCCCCAGACGGCGGGACAGTTCGGTTC.

This clonotype was counted a single time. The chain has TRBV11-3 and TRBJ2-1; tentative D call: TRBD2 (7 bases). Trimming pared 5 bases from V and 1 base from J, leaving 15 bases between. The CDR3 runs 16 residues. Germline CDR1 reads SGHNT; CDR2 reads YENEEA. The CDR3 bases are TGTGCCAGCAGCCCCGGGGGCGGGGGTTCCTACAATGAGCAGTTCTTC. Translated: CASSPGGGGSYNEQFF.

This clonotype has just a few counts. This chain joins TRBV20-1 and TRBJ2-5; no definite D call. The germline V gene encodes CDR1 DFQATT and CDR2 SNEGSKA (reference sequence). The CDR3 length is 12 residues. The ends were cut back, 5 bases at V and 5 bases at J, with 12 bases in the middle. This CDR3 is CSAPGSVETQYF. CDR3 sequence (DNA): TGCAGTGCTCCAGGTTCGGTGGAGACCCAGTACTTC.

This clonotype was counted between two and nine times. The chain has TRBV7-2 and TRBJ2-7, with D unresolved. This CDR3 has 14 residues. Trimming took off 5 bases at V and 6 bases at J, with 17 bases between the two ends. Germline V gene lookup returns CDR1 SGHTA and CDR2 FQGNSA. This CDR3 is CASSPRAYLGEQYF. In DNA form, the CDR3 reads TGTGCCAGCAGCCCTCGGGCCTACCTGGGCGAGCAGTACTTC.

This chain's CDR3 is CASSPDGDSGNTIYF. The CDR3 nucleotides are TGTGCCAGCAGCCCGGACGGAGACTCTGGAAACACCATATATTTT. The rearrangement uses TRBV6-5 and TRBJ1-3, with unresolved D. Germline V lookup: CDR1 MNHEY, CDR2 SVGAGI. Trimming removed 6 bases from V and 0 bases from J, with 12 bases in between. This CDR3 contains 15 residues.

This clonotype was counted between two and nine times. V and J are TRBV7-8 and TRBJ1-5; 7 positions agree with TRBD1. The J segment lost 6 bases and the V segment lost 5 bases, leaving 7 bases of the junction unmatched. Per the germline V gene, CDR1 is SGHVS and CDR2 is FQNEAQ. The CDR3 has 14 residues. The CDR3 DNA reads as TGTGCCAGCAGCCCCCCAGGGGGGACTCAGCCCCAGCATTTT. This translates into CASSPPGGTQPQHF.

In this sample, this clonotype turned up many times. The chain is built from TRBV7-2 and TRBJ1-2, with D hard to call. The germline gives CDR1 SGHTA, CDR2 FQGNSA. The CDR3 contains 13 residues. Trimming took 1 base from V and 2 from J, leaving 5 bases between them. The CDR3 loop is CASSLEQNYGYTF. DNA for the CDR3: TGTGCCAGCAGCTTAGAACAGAACTATGGCTACACCTTC.